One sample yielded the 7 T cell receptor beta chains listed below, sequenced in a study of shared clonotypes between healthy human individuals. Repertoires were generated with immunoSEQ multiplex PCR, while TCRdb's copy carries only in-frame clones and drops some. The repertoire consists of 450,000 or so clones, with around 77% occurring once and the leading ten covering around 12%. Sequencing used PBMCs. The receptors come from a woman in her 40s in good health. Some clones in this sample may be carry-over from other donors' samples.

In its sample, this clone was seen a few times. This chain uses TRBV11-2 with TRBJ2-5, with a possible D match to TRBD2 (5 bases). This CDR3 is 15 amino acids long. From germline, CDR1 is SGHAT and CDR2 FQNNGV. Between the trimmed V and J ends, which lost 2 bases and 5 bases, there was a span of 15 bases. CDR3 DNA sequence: TGTGCCAGCAGCTTAAACAGCGCTGGAGGTGAGACCCAGTACTTC. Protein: CASSLNSAGGETQYF.

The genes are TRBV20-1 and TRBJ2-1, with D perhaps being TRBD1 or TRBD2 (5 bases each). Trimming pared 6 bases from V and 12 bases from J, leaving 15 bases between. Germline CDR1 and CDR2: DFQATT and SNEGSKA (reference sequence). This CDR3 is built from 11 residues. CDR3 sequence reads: CSAQWGRGQFF. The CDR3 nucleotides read TGCAGTGCGCAATGGGGACGGGGGCAGTTCTTC.

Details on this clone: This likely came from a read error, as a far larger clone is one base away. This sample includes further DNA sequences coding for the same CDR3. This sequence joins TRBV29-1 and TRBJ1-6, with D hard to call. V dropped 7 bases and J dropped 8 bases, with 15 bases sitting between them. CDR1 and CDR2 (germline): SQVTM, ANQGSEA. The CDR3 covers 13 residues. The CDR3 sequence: CSARDGHDSPLHF. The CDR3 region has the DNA TGCAGCGCTCGGGATGGCCACGATTCACCCCTCCACTTT.

CDR3 region: CASSTQGAGELFF. In DNA form, the CDR3 reads TGCGCCAGCAGCACACAGGGGGCCGGGGAGCTGTTTTTT. The chain has TRBV5-1 and TRBJ2-2; TRBD1 agrees at 8 bases. J was trimmed by 6 bases and V by 4 bases; bases with no gene match: 2. The CDR3 is 13 amino acids. The germline V gene encodes CDR1 SGHRS and CDR2 YFSETQ.

CDR3 region: CASSPGTSGRQETQYF. The CDR3, as DNA: TGTGCCAGCAGCCCGGGGACTAGCGGGAGGCAAGAGACCCAGTACTTC. The chain carries TRBV14 and TRBJ2-5; 15 nucleotides line up with TRBD2. The V gene's germline CDR1 is SGHDN and CDR2 FVKESK. Unmatched junction bases numbered 2, after V lost 4 bases and J lost 2 bases. The CDR3 is 16 amino acids.

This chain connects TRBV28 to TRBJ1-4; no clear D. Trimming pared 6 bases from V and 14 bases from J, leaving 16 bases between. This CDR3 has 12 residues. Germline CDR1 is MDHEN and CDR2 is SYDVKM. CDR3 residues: CASSRDTVYLFF. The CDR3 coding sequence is TGTGCCAGCAGCCGAGACACCGTTTATCTGTTTTTT.

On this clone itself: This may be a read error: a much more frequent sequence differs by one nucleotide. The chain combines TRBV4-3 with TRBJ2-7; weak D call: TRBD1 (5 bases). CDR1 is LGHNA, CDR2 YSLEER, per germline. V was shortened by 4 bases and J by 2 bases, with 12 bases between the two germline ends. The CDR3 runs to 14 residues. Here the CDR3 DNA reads TGCGCCAGCAGCCGAGGATTAGGGGCCTACGAGCAGTACTTC. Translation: CASSRGLGAYEQYF.